The 9 T cell receptor beta chains given below trace back to one sample, sequenced in a study of shared clonotypes between healthy human individuals. Sequencing used immunoSEQ multiplex PCR; TCRdb keeps in-frame clones, though not all of them. The table includes 850,000 to 1,100,000 clones, 60% to 85% detected once. Sequenced sample: memory CD4+ T cells from PBMCs. Subset meaning: CD45RA-negative fraction. All receptors derive from a man between 18 and 35 years old in good health. Some clones in this sample may be carry-over from other donors' samples.

The chain has TRBV7-2 and TRBJ1-5; D is possibly TRBD1 (5 bases). Trimming took off 4 bases at V and 0 bases at J, with 16 bases between the two ends. The CDR3 is 17 amino acids. Germline lookup yields CDR1 SGHTA and CDR2 FQGNSA. The CDR3 sequence: CASSSQGLRNSNQPQHF. CDR3 DNA: TGTGCCAGCAGCTCTCAGGGCCTCCGGAATAGCAATCAGCCCCAGCATTTT. The whole variable domain, filled in from reference TRBV7-2 and TRBJ1-5, reads GAGVSQSPSNKVTEKGKDVELRCDPISGHTALYWYRQSLGQGLEFLIYFQGNSAPDKSGLPSDRFSAERTGGSVSTLTIQRTQQEDSAVYLCASSSQGLRNSNQPQHFGDGTRLSIL.

The chain combines TRBV5-4 with TRBJ2-7, with TRBD1 matching over 10 bases. The ends lost 0 bases at V and 4 bases at J; junction bases unmatched: 4. CDR3 length: 15 amino acids. Germline V gene data show CDR1 as SGHNT and CDR2 as YYREEE (reference sequence). CDR3: CASSLGDRGWYEQYF. CDR3 bases: TGTGCCAGCAGCTTGGGGGACAGGGGCTGGTACGAGCAGTACTTC.

The V and J genes are TRBV2 and TRBJ1-4, with 7 bases identical to TRBD1. This CDR3 is 14 amino acids long. The V segment lost 4 bases and the J segment 11 bases; nucleotides outside the gene matches: 10. Per germline, CDR1 SNHLY and CDR2 FYNNEI. Here the CDR3 reads CASSVTPSRGKLFF. CDR3 DNA: TGTGCCAGCAGTGTCACACCATCCAGGGGGAAACTGTTTTTT.

This sequence joins TRBV6-5 and TRBJ1-4; a weak D match, TRBD1 (5 bases). CDR1 MNHEY and CDR2 SVGAGI come from the germline V gene. With 3 bases removed from V and 0 bases from J, the gap between germline ends came to 8 bases. There are 15 residues in the CDR3. CDR3 DNA: TGTGCCAGCAGTTATGACAGATCAACTAATGAAAAACTGTTTTTT. Its protein product is CASSYDRSTNEKLFF.

The chain is built from TRBV5-6 and TRBJ2-3, with D perhaps TRBD2 (6 bases). CDR3 length equals 17 residues. V gave up 4 bases and J gave up 4 bases, with 22 bases separating them. CDR1 and CDR2 (germline): SGHDT, YYEEEE. The CDR3 nucleotides are TGTGCCAGCAGCCTTCAATCGAGGACTACCAGGCCAGATACGCAGTATTTT. Encoded protein: CASSLQSRTTRPDTQYF.

The rearrangement joins TRBV28 to TRBJ2-1; tentatively, D is TRBD2 (6 bases). Germline V gene lookup returns CDR1 MDHEN and CDR2 SYDVKM. V was shortened by 4 bases and J by 3 bases, with 16 bases between the two germline ends. The CDR3 covers 16 residues. For the CDR3, the DNA is TGTGCCAGCAGTTCCGGGGGTGGGATCAGCTACAATGAGCAGTTCTTC. This encodes CASSSGGGISYNEQFF.

As regards this clone: Other DNA sequences of this sample code for an identical CDR3. V gene TRBV5-1 combines with J gene TRBJ1-4, with D possibly TRBD1 on 5 matching bases. CDR3 size: 14 residues. The ends were cut back, 0 bases at V and 3 bases at J, with 6 bases in the middle. Germline CDR1 and CDR2: SGHRS and YFSETQ. The CDR3 DNA is TGCGCCAGCAGCTTGGAGGGGCCTAATGAAAAACTGTTTTTT. Translation: CASSLEGPNEKLFF.

V usage is TRBV7-8 and J usage is TRBJ1-4; 9 bases are shared with TRBD1. The trim removed 4 bases at V and 5 bases at J, leaving 8 bases unmatched. Looked up from germline, CDR1 is SGHVS and CDR2 is FQNEAQ. The CDR3 sequence is 16 residues long. The DNA for the CDR3 is TGTGCCAGCAGCTCCGAACTCGGGACAGGGAATGAAAAACTGTTTTTT. Its protein product is CASSSELGTGNEKLFF.

V gene TRBV29-1 combines with J gene TRBJ2-1, with a tentative D call TRBD2 (5 bases). Trimming left V 5 bases short and J 3 bases short, with 11 bases between. CDR3 size: 13 residues. CDR1 is SQVTM, CDR2 ANQGSEA, per germline. The CDR3 region has the DNA TGCAGCGTTCACGGGGTGTACTACAATGAGCAGTTCTTC. Amino acid sequence: CSVHGVYYNEQFF.